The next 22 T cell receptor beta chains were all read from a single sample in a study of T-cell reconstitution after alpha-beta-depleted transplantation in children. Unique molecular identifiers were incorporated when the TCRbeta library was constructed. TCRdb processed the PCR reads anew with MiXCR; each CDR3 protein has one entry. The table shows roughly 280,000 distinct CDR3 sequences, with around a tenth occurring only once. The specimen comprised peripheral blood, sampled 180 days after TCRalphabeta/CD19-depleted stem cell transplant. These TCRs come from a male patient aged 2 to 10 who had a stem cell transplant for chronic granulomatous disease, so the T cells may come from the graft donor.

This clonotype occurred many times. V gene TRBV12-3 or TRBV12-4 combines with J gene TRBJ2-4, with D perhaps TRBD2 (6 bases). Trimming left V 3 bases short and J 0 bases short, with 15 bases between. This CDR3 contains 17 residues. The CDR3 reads CASSLGDSGLAKNIQYF. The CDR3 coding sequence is TGTGCCAGCAGTTTGGGGGATAGCGGACTAGCCAAAAACATTCAGTACTTC.

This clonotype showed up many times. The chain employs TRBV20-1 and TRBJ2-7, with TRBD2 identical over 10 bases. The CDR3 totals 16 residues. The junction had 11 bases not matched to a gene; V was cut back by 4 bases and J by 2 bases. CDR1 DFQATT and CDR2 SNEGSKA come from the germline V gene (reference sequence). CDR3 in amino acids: CSANDPGLARTYEQYF. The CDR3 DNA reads TGCAGTGCTAATGATCCGGGACTAGCGAGAACCTACGAGCAGTACTTC.

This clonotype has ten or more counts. CDR3 loop: CASSGGPHEQYF. CDR3 coding DNA: TGTGCCAGCTCCGGAGGGCCACACGAGCAGTACTTC. The rearrangement links TRBV28 to TRBJ2-7; perhaps TRBD2 as D (6 bases). The V gene lost 8 bases and the J gene lost 5 bases, with 13 bases spanning the gap. CDR1 is MDHEN and CDR2 is SYDVKM in the germline V gene. The CDR3 runs 12 residues.

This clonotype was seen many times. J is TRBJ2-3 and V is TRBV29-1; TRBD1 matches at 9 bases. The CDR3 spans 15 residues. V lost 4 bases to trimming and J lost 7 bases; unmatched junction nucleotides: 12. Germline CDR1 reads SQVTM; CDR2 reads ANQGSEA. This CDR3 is CSVGTPGQGPNTQYF. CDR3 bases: TGCAGCGTTGGTACCCCGGGACAGGGTCCGAATACGCAGTATTTT.

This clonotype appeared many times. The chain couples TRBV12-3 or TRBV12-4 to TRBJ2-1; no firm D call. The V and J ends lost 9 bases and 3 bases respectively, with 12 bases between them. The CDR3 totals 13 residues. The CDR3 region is CASLASLYNEQFF. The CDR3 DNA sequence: TGTGCCAGTCTGGCATCCCTCTACAATGAGCAGTTCTTC.

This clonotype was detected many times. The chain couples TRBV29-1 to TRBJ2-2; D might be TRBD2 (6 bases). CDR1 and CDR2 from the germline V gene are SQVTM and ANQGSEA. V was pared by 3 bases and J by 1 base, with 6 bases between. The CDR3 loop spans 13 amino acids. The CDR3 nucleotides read TGCAGCGTTGACGGGGGGAACACCGGGGAGCTGTTTTTT. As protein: CSVDGGNTGELFF.

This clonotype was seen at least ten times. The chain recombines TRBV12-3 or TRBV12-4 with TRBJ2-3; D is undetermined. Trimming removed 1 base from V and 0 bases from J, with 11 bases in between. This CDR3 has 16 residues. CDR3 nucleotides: TGTGCCAGCAGTTTAGGTCGTAGAACTAGCACAGATACGCAGTATTTT. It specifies CASSLGRRTSTDTQYF.

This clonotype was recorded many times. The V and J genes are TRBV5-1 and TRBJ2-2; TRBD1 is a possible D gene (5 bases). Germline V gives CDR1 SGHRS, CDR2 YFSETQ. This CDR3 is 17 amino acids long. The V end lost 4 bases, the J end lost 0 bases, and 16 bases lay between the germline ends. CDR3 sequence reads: CASSPWAGQPNTGELFF. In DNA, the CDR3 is TGCGCCAGCAGCCCCTGGGCAGGACAACCGAACACCGGGGAGCTGTTTTTT.

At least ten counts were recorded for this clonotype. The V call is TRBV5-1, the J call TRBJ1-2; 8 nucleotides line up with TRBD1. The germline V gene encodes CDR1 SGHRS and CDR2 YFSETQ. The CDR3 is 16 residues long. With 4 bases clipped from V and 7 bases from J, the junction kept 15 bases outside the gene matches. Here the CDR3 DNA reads TGCGCCAGCAGCCTCGAACCAATAACAGGGGGTGGTGGCTACACCTTC. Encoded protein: CASSLEPITGGGGYTF.

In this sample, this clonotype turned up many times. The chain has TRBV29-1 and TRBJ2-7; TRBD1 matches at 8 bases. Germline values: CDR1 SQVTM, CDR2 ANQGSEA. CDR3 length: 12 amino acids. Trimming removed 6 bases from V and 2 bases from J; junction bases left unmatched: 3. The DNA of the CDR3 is TGCAGCGTCAAGACAGGGGCCTACGAGCAGTACTTC. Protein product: CSVKTGAYEQYF.

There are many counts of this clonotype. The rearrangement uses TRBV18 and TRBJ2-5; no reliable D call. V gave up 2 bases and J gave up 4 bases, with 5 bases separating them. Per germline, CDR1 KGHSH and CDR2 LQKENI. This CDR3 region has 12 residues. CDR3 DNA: TGTGCCAGCTCACCATATGGAGAGACCCAGTACTTC. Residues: CASSPYGETQYF.

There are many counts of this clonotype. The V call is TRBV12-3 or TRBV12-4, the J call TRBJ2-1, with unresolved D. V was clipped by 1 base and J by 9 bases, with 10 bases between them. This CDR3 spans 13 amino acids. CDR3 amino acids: CASSLEWLLEQFF. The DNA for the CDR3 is TGTGCCAGCAGTTTAGAGTGGCTACTTGAGCAGTTCTTC.

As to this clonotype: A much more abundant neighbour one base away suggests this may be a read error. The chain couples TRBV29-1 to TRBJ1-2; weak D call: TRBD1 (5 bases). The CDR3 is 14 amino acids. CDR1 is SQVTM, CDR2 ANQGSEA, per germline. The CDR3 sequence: CSATNGEGAYGYPF. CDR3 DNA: TGCAGCGCAACAAACGGGGAAGGGGCGTATGGCTACCCCTTC.

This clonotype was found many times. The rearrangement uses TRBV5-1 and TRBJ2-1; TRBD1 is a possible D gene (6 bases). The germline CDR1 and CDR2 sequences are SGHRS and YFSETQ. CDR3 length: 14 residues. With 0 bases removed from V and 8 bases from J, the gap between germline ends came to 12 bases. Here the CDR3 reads CASSLEGVFDEQFF. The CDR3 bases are TGCGCCAGCAGCTTGGAGGGGGTGTTTGATGAGCAGTTCTTC.

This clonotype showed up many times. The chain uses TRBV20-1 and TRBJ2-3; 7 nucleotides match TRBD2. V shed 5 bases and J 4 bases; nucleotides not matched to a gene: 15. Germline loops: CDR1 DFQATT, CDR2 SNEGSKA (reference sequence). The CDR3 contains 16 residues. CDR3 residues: CSALHVGGGLSDTQYF. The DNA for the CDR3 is TGCAGTGCTCTACATGTGGGGGGGGGTTTGTCAGATACGCAGTATTTT.

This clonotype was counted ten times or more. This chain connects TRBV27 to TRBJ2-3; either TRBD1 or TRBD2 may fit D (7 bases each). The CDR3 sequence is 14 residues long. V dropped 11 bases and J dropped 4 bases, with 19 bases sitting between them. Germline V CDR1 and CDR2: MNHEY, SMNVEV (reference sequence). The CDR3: CAGPETGRADTQYF. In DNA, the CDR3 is TGTGCCGGGCCGGAGACAGGGAGGGCAGATACGCAGTATTTT.

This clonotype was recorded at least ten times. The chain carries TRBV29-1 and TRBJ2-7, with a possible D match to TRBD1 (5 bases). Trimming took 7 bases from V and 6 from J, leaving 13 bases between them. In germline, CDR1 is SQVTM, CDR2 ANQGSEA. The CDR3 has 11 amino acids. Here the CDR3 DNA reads TGCAGCGCCAAAACAGGTGCCGAGCAGTACTTC. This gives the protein CSAKTGAEQYF.

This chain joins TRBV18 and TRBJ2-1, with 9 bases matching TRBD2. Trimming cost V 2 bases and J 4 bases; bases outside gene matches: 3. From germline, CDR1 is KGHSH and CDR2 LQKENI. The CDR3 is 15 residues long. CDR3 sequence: CASSPVLAGYNEQFF. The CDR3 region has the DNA TGTGCCAGCTCACCAGTCCTAGCGGGGTACAATGAGCAGTTCTTC.

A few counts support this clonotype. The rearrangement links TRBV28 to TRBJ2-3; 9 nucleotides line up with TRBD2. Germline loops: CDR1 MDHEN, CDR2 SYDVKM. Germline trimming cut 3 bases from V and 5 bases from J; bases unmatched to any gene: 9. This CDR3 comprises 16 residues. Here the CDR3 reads CASSFPFVTSGDTQYF. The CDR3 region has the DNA TGTGCCAGCAGTTTCCCCTTCGTGACTAGCGGAGATACGCAGTATTTT.

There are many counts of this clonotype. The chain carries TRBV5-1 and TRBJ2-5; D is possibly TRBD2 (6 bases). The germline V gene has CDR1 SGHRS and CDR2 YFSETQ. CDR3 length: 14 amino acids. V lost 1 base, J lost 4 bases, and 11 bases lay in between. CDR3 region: CASSLREWGETQYF. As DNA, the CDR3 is TGCGCCAGCAGCTTGCGGGAGTGGGGAGAGACCCAGTACTTC. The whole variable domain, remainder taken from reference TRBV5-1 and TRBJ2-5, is KAGVTQTPRYLIKTRGQQVTLSCSPISGHRSVSWYQQTPGQGLQFLFEYFSETQRNKGNFPGRFSGRQFSNSRSEMNVSTLELGDSALYLCASSLREWGETQYFGPGTRLLVL.

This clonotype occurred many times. The DNA for the CDR3 is TGTGCCAGCAGCCGGGGGCCGGGGGTGTACGAGCAGTACTTC. It codes for CASSRGPGVYEQYF. The chain has TRBV27 and TRBJ2-7, with D perhaps given as TRBD1 or TRBD2 (6 bases each). The germline gives CDR1 MNHEY, CDR2 SMNVEV (reference sequence). CDR3 length: 14 residues. The V and J ends lost 6 bases and 4 bases respectively, with 16 bases between them.

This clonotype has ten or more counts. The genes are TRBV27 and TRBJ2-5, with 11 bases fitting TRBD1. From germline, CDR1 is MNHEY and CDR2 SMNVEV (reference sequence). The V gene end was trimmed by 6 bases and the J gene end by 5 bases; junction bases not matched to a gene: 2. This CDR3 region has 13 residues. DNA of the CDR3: TGTGCCAGCAGGGGACAGGGGGGCGAGACCCAGTACTTC. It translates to CASRGQGGETQYF.